The next 14 T cell receptor beta chains were all read from a single sample in a study of cytomegalovirus exposure and HLA in healthy donors. PCR involved 60 Vbeta and 13 Jbeta primers. The data were produced by immunoSEQ multiplex PCR, yet TCRdb's version contains in-frame clones alone and is incomplete. The sample has 58,000 or so clones, around 75% seen once. Sequencing was performed on PBMCs. These receptors all stem from a woman aged 40 to 50 in good health and CMV-seropositive.

The table lists this clone with a few counts. The chain is built from TRBV18 and TRBJ2-2; 7 bases line up with TRBD1. CDR1 is KGHSH, CDR2 LQKENI, per germline. V shed 0 bases, J shed 4 bases, and the junction held 11 bases outside the gene matches. This CDR3 is 18 amino acids long. The CDR3 DNA follows: TGTGCCAGCTCACCACCGGACAGGCGATATCGGGGCACCGGGGAGCTGTTTTTT. Encoded protein: CASSPPDRRYRGTGELFF.

This clone is judged medium-sized. V is TRBV4-2 and J is TRBJ1-2, with D perhaps matching TRBD1 (6 bases). The germline V gene has CDR1 LGHNA and CDR2 YNFKEQ. CDR3 length: 15 amino acids. Trimming shortened V by 3 bases and J by 2 bases, and 13 bases separated the two germline ends. The CDR3, as DNA: TGTGCCAGCAGCCAGACGCGGCAGGGGAACTATGGCTACACCTTC. This translates into CASSQTRQGNYGYTF.

The rearrangement links TRBV10-3 to TRBJ2-1; a weak D match, TRBD1 (6 bases). V was pared by 7 bases and J by 7 bases, with 20 bases between. This CDR3 is built from 15 residues. Germline CDR1 reads ENHRY; CDR2 reads SYGVKD. The CDR3 DNA is TGTGCCATCATGGGATTGGGGGCAGGTAAAAATGAGCAGTTCTTC. Translating gives CAIMGLGAGKNEQFF.

This chain links TRBV19 with TRBJ1-2, with D tentatively TRBD1 (6 bases). The CDR3 has 15 amino acids. Trimming pared 3 bases from V and 5 bases from J, leaving 16 bases between. CDR1 is LNHDA and CDR2 is SQIVND in the germline V gene (reference sequence). Here the CDR3 DNA reads TGTGCCAGTAGTATTTTGGGGGCGATGAGGTATGGCTACACCTTC. Protein product: CASSILGAMRYGYTF.

The chain couples TRBV27 to TRBJ2-7, with D possibly being TRBD2 (6 bases). This CDR3 is built from 14 residues. Trimming pared 8 bases from V and 0 bases from J, leaving 14 bases between. Germline lookup yields CDR1 MNHEY and CDR2 SMNVEV (reference sequence). CDR3 nucleotides: TGTGCCAGCCGCGCGGAGGGGCCCTCCTACGAGCAGTACTTC. Encoded protein: CASRAEGPSYEQYF.

The V gene is TRBV19, the J gene TRBJ1-3, with D possibly matching TRBD1 (5 bases). V lost 10 bases, J lost 1 base, and 17 bases lay in between. The CDR3 is made up of 15 amino acids. Germline-derived CDR1 and CDR2 are LNHDA and SQIVND (reference sequence). Here the CDR3 reads CATSPGLRSGNTIYF. DNA for the CDR3: TGTGCCACCTCACCGGGACTCCGGTCTGGAAACACCATATATTTT.

The chain uses TRBV30 and TRBJ1-2; tentatively, D is TRBD1 (6 bases). Between the trimmed V and J ends, which lost 7 bases and 4 bases, there was a span of 16 bases. In germline, CDR1 is GTSNPN, CDR2 SVGIG (reference sequence). The CDR3 is 13 residues long. The CDR3, as DNA: TGTGCCTCCCGTTTAACAGGGTCCTATGGCTACACCTTC. Amino acids: CASRLTGSYGYTF.

This rearrangement joins TRBV5-4 to TRBJ2-3; TRBD2 agrees at 11 bases. The germline CDR1 and CDR2 sequences are SGHNT and YYREEE (reference sequence). Germline trimming cut 1 base from V and 2 bases from J; bases unmatched to any gene: 9. There are 18 residues in the CDR3. The CDR3 DNA follows: TGTGCCAGCAGCTTGAGGGGACTAGCGGCCCCGTCCACAGATACGCAGTATTTT. It encodes CASSLRGLAAPSTDTQYF.

This chain links TRBV18 with TRBJ1-1; 7 nucleotides match TRBD1. Germline assignment: CDR1 KGHSH and CDR2 LQKENI. The CDR3 sequence is 14 residues long. V shed 5 bases and J 5 bases; nucleotides not matched to a gene: 8. The CDR3 region has the DNA TGTGCCAGCTCATCCGACAGGGTAGGAACTGAAGCTTTCTTT. It yields the protein CASSSDRVGTEAFF. The entire variable domain, with the rest obtained from reference TRBV18 and TRBJ1-1, is as follows: NAGVMQNPRHLVRRRGQEARLRCSPMKGHSHVYWYRQLPEEGLKFMVYLQKENIIDESGMPKERFSAEFPKEGPSILRIQQVVRGDSAAYFCASSSDRVGTEAFFGQGTRLTVV.

The DNA of the CDR3 is TGCGCCAGCAGTCCGGGGGAAGGGGCCTACAATGAGCAGTTCTTC. Translating gives CASSPGEGAYNEQFF. This sequence joins TRBV5-1 and TRBJ2-1, with TRBD2 as a possible D gene (6 bases). CDR1 and CDR2 (germline): SGHRS, YFSETQ. Trimming stripped 5 bases from V and 2 bases from J, with 14 bases between. This CDR3 is 15 amino acids long.

This clone was found a few times. The chain is built from TRBV30 and TRBJ1-2; TRBD1 aligns across 9 bases. With V trimmed by 3 bases and J by 5 bases, 10 bases remained unmatched. The CDR3 is 15 residues long. Germline CDR1 reads GTSNPN; CDR2 reads SVGIG (reference sequence). The CDR3 is CAWSAPDRGPYGYTF. The DNA for the CDR3 is TGTGCCTGGAGCGCCCCGGACAGGGGTCCTTATGGCTACACCTTC.

In nucleotides, the CDR3 is TGTGCCAGCAAAGGGACAGGCACGAACACCGGGGAGCTGTTTTTT. It specifies CASKGTGTNTGELFF. The rearrangement uses TRBV19 and TRBJ2-2; the match to TRBD1 covers 8 bases. J was trimmed by 0 bases and V by 9 bases; bases with no gene match: 6. Germline lookup yields CDR1 LNHDA and CDR2 SQIVND (reference sequence). This CDR3 contains 15 residues. The full variable domain, its missing parts supplied by reference TRBV19 and TRBJ2-2, is DGGITQSPKYLFRKEGQNVTLSCEQNLNHDAMYWYRQDPGQGLRLIYYSQIVNDFQKGDIAEGYSVSREKKESFPLTVTSAQKNPTAFYLCASKGTGTNTGELFFGEGSRLTVL.

The genes are TRBV5-5 and TRBJ1-1; tentative D call: TRBD1 (5 bases). CDR3 size: 13 residues. CDR1 and CDR2 from the germline V gene are SGHKS and YYEKEE (reference sequence). V gave up 6 bases and J gave up 0 bases, with 9 bases separating them. The CDR3 nucleotides are TGTGCCAGCAACCCGACAGTGAACACTGAAGCTTTCTTT. Translation: CASNPTVNTEAFF.

The chain couples TRBV7-3 to TRBJ2-1, with 8 nucleotides matching TRBD2. The CDR3 extends over 14 amino acids. J lost 7 bases, V lost 9 bases, and 11 bases had no gene match. Germline CDR1 is SGHTA and CDR2 is FQGTGA. The CDR3, as DNA: TGTGCCAGTTCCCTTAGCGGGGCCACTAATGAGCAGTTCTTC. It encodes CASSLSGATNEQFF.